This T cell receptor (beta chain) was found in a study of tumor-infiltrating lymphocytes in primary liver carcinoma. The investigators made TCR beta cDNA from approximately 500 ng total RNA, using a constant-region primer. Three-round nested multiplex PCR performed with slightly modified ARM-PCR produced the TCR beta libraries. Researchers ran the first two PCR rounds for roughly 11 cycles each with TRBV1-TRBV30 forward primers and a C-beta reverse primer. One entry per CDR3 protein, called by TCRdb with MiXCR from the multiplex PCR reads. In the table there are roughly 86,000 distinct CDR3 sequences, 68% of which are singletons. Co-extracting RNA and DNA was done with about 20-34 mg of unsorted bulk tissue as input. Donors underwent surgery for histopathologically diagnosed primary liver carcinoma. Study outcomes and limitations: A significantly higher top-250-clone fraction was found in tumors than in blood (p = 0.039).

Notes on this clonotype: Its antigen remains unknown.

The length of the CDR3 is 17 residues. Per the germline V gene, CDR1 is MNHEY and CDR2 is SVGAGI. V shed 2 bases and J shed 0 bases, with 13 bases lying between them. The sample was tumor-adjacent normal liver tissue. The sequence derives from a man aged 35-49 years with primary liver carcinoma and hepatitis B virus infection. This chain connects TRBV6-5 to TRBJ2-2; possible D gene TRBD2, 5 bases. Here the CDR3 reads CASSYDSDGANTGELFF. The CDR3 DNA follows: TGTGCCAGCAGTTACGACTCGGACGGGGCGAACACCGGGGAGCTGTTTTTT.